This T cell receptor beta chain was found in a study of vaccination and CD4 T cells after COVID-19. This clonotype was counted only a few times. Its antigen is not identified. Notes on the study in general: Nearly all convalescent vaccine-specific clones, 304 of 307, recognized only SARS-CoV-2 spike.

The CDR3 is 13 residues long. The V gene's germline CDR1 is SGHAT and CDR2 FQNNGV. V dropped 1 base and J dropped 6 bases, with 7 bases sitting between them. Treatment: approximately 9-day PBMC culture with coronavirus spike peptide pools or control peptides (ViraFEST assay). CD4+ T cells that had been cultured provided DNA sequenced with the Oncomine TCR Beta short-read assay. TCRdb re-called the PCR reads through MiXCR, storing one row per CDR3 protein. The data contain about 15,000 distinct CDR3 sequences, around 46% of them singletons. The chain employs TRBV11-2 and TRBJ1-5; D unresolved. This TCR came from a human donor who had recovered from COVID-19. Source material: CD4+ T cells from blood, cultured in vitro. CDR3 DNA sequence: TGTGCCAGCAGCTTAGCGGAGCGTCAGCCCCAGCATTTT. It is translated as CASSLAERQPQHF.